The entry below gives a single T cell receptor (beta chain) sequence along with its context. This specimen belongs to a study of shared clonotypes between healthy human individuals. The wider study: Those who served as donors were two women and a few men between the ages of 18 and 49.

CDR1 and CDR2 (germline): SGHDN, FVKESK. The V and J ends lost 1 base and 3 bases, in that order; junction bases with no gene match: 4. The CDR3 contains 15 residues. This was a deep-level run. TCRdb keeps only in-frame clones here, not all; method: immunoSEQ multiplex PCR. Here the sample spans fewer than 600,000 clones, more than 70% being singletons. The sequenced sample was PBMCs. The receptor comes from a woman aged 40-49 years in good health. Some clones in this sample may be carry-over from other donors' samples. The chain has TRBV14 and TRBJ2-7; 9 bases line up with TRBD1. This CDR3 reads CASSQVGQGGYEQYF. The CDR3 nucleotides read TGTGCCAGCAGCCAAGTGGGACAGGGAGGCTACGAGCAGTACTTC.